The 21 T cell receptor beta chains presented below share a single source sample, sequenced in a study of cytomegalovirus exposure and HLA in healthy donors (dated by TCRdb to 2016 to 2017). Library preparation employed the immunoSEQ multiplex PCR assay. The table was pulled from immuneACCESS by TCRdb, which kept in-frame rearrangements only. Such tables lose some clones; where checked, under half of the loss comes from unresolved V genes, and the rest has no known cause. In this sample the table shows about 110,000 clones, roughly 89% of which occur a single time. The ten biggest clones cover 1.5% to 2% of the sample. Source material: PBMCs. The receptors derive from a woman younger than 30 in good health and CMV-seronegative.

J is TRBJ1-1 and V is TRBV15, with D perhaps matching TRBD1 (6 bases). Deletions cut 0 bases from V and 1 base from J, with 12 bases between. Germline V gene sequence: CDR1 LNHNV, CDR2 YYDKDF (reference sequence). The CDR3 contains 16 residues. The CDR3 sequence is CATSRDRGGWNTEAFF. The CDR3 DNA reads TGTGCCACCAGCAGAGATAGGGGGGGATGGAACACTGAAGCTTTCTTT.

The chain couples TRBV7-3 to TRBJ2-3, with D uncertain. The CDR3 is 12 residues long. Trimming pared 1 base from V and 6 bases from J, leaving 5 bases between. Germline CDR1 and CDR2: SGHTA and FQGTGA. Written as DNA, the CDR3 is TGTGCCAGCAGCTTAATCGGGGATACGCAGTATTTT. Residues: CASSLIGDTQYF.

This sequence joins TRBV4-2 and TRBJ2-7; TRBD1 matches 7 bases. Unmatched junction bases numbered 9, after V lost 4 bases and J lost 0 bases. This CDR3 has 16 amino acids. Germline V gene sequence: CDR1 LGHNA, CDR2 YNFKEQ. Here the CDR3 reads CASSPQPQGDSYEQYF. The CDR3 DNA is TGTGCCAGCAGCCCACAACCGCAGGGGGACTCCTACGAGCAGTACTTC.

This chain links TRBV11-2 with TRBJ2-2, with D perhaps TRBD1 (6 bases). V dropped 5 bases and J dropped 3 bases, with 16 bases sitting between them. Germline V CDR1 and CDR2: SGHAT, FQNNGV. The CDR3 totals 16 residues. This CDR3 reads CASSRKQGIDTGELFF. CDR3 nucleotide sequence: TGTGCCAGCAGCAGGAAACAGGGAATTGACACCGGGGAGCTGTTTTTT.

The chain is built from TRBV7-9 and TRBJ2-3, with TRBD2 identical over 15 bases. V was pared by 4 bases and J by 5 bases, with 10 bases of the junction left unmatched. CDR1 is SEHNR and CDR2 is FQNEAQ in the germline V gene (reference sequence). The CDR3 is made up of 18 amino acids. The CDR3 reads CASSSIPGTSGGLDTQYF. The CDR3 coding sequence is TGTGCCAGCAGCTCTATCCCCGGGACTAGCGGGGGGCTAGATACGCAGTATTTT.

The chain is built from TRBV5-1 and TRBJ2-3, with 8 positions matching TRBD2. With V trimmed by 2 bases and J by 0 bases, 2 bases remained unmatched. Per germline, CDR1 SGHRS and CDR2 YFSETQ. The CDR3 spans 15 residues. CDR3 sequence (DNA): TGCGCCAGCAGCTTAGCTAGCGGGAGCACAGATACGCAGTATTTT. Residues: CASSLASGSTDTQYF. The variable domain in full, with the rest retrieved from reference TRBV5-1 and TRBJ2-3, is KAGVTQTPRYLIKTRGQQVTLSCSPISGHRSVSWYQQTPGQGLQFLFEYFSETQRNKGNFPGRFSGRQFSNSRSEMNVSTLELGDSALYLCASSLASGSTDTQYFGPGTRLTVL.

V gene TRBV6-5 combines with J gene TRBJ1-1; D gene ambiguous. The CDR3 loop spans 14 amino acids. Trimming shortened V by 6 bases and J by 1 base, and 12 bases separated the two germline ends. The germline gives CDR1 MNHEY, CDR2 SVGAGI. Written as DNA, the CDR3 is TGTGCCAGCAGACTAGAAGGGTGGAACACTGAAGCTTTCTTT. This gives the protein CASRLEGWNTEAFF.

This clone appeared a single time. CDR3 sequence reads: CASSEYGRGKYGYTF. As DNA, the CDR3 is TGTGCCAGCAGCGAATATGGTCGAGGGAAATATGGCTACACCTTC. This chain uses TRBV7-8 with TRBJ1-2; no clear D. V gave up 5 bases and J gave up 5 bases, with 18 bases separating them. In germline, CDR1 is SGHVS, CDR2 FQNEAQ. This CDR3 region has 15 residues.

This chain joins TRBV19 and TRBJ1-1, with D hard to call. CDR1 is LNHDA and CDR2 is SQIVND in the germline V gene (reference sequence). With 8 bases removed from V and 1 base from J, the gap between germline ends came to 14 bases. This CDR3 has 14 amino acids. Here the CDR3 reads CASGPRGQNTEAFF. CDR3 coding DNA: TGTGCCAGTGGCCCGCGCGGGCAGAACACTGAAGCTTTCTTT.

V usage is TRBV23-1 and J usage is TRBJ2-6, with a weak D call TRBD2 (5 bases). TRBV23-1 is sorted into the ORF group, with uncertain function. V lost 8 bases, J lost 4 bases, and 21 bases lay in between. The CDR3 covers 17 residues. The CDR3 region has the DNA TGCGCCAGCTGTCGAGGGCCTAGACTGCCCGGGGCCAACGTCCTGACTTTC. This translates into CASCRGPRLPGANVLTF.

V and J are TRBV7-9 and TRBJ1-6, with a weak D call TRBD1 (5 bases). There are 16 residues in the CDR3. The V end was cut by 5 bases, the J end by 0 bases, with 11 bases between. Germline V lookup: CDR1 SEHNR, CDR2 FQNEAQ (reference sequence). CDR3 nucleotide sequence: TGTGCCAGCAGCAGGGACTTCTCCTCCTATAATTCACCCCTCCACTTT. Translating gives CASSRDFSSYNSPLHF. Looking up the rest from reference TRBV7-9 and TRBJ1-6 gives the full variable domain: DTGVSQNPRHKITKRGQNVTFRCDPISEHNRLYWYRQTLGQGPEFLTYFQNEAQLEKSRLLSDRFSAERPKGSFSTLEIQRTEQGDSAMYLCASSRDFSSYNSPLHFGNGTRLTVT.

This chain links TRBV6-4 with TRBJ1-2; D is uncertain. Germline CDR1 reads MRHNA; CDR2 reads SNTAGT. The CDR3 has 16 amino acids. Trimming left V 3 bases short and J 2 bases short, with 16 bases between. The CDR3 loop reads CASSDNGRGLNYGYTF. CDR3 DNA sequence: TGTGCCAGCAGTGATAATGGGAGAGGTTTAAACTATGGCTACACCTTC.

This sequence joins TRBV19 and TRBJ1-2, with 10 bases fitting TRBD1. Germline CDR1 and CDR2: LNHDA and SQIVND (reference sequence). CDR3 length: 17 amino acids. V shed 5 bases, J shed 3 bases, and the junction held 12 bases outside the gene matches. In DNA form, the CDR3 reads TGTGCCAGTAGTCCCCGCGGACAGGGGGGTCAACACTATGGCTACACCTTC. Translated, it gives CASSPRGQGGQHYGYTF.

The chain recombines TRBV29-1 with TRBJ2-1; D ambiguous. CDR1 and CDR2 from the germline V gene are SQVTM and ANQGSEA. The CDR3 length is 16 residues. V was shortened by 0 bases and J by 1 base, with 13 bases between the two germline ends. The CDR3 loop is CSVEDPGGFSYNEQFF. The CDR3, as DNA: TGCAGCGTTGAAGATCCCGGCGGTTTTTCCTACAATGAGCAGTTCTTC.

The rearrangement links TRBV2 to TRBJ2-7, with D possibly matching TRBD1 (6 bases). The CDR3 contains 15 residues. CDR1 is SNHLY, CDR2 FYNNEI, per germline. Between the trimmed V and J ends, which lost 0 bases and 2 bases, there was a span of 11 bases. The CDR3 nucleotides read TGTGCCAGCAGTGAAGCGCAAGGGACACCCTACGAGCAGTACTTC. Translation gives CASSEAQGTPYEQYF.

The rearrangement links TRBV4-3 to TRBJ2-3, with TRBD2 matching 10 bases. CDR1 and CDR2 (germline): LGHNA, YSLEER. This CDR3 has 16 amino acids. J was trimmed by 7 bases and V by 0 bases; bases with no gene match: 7. The CDR3 DNA reads as TGCGCCAGCAGCCAAGAAGAGCGGGGGGGCTTGAATACGCAGTATTTT. This codes for CASSQEERGGLNTQYF.

This chain uses TRBV14 with TRBJ1-2, with D perhaps matching TRBD1 (6 bases). The germline V and J ends were trimmed by 1 base and 4 bases, with 7 bases remaining between them. Germline values: CDR1 SGHDN, CDR2 FVKESK. The CDR3 is 13 amino acids. The CDR3 DNA sequence: TGTGCCAGCAGCCAAGCAGGGGCCTATGGCTACACCTTC. This gives the protein CASSQAGAYGYTF.

The rearrangement uses TRBV7-2 and TRBJ2-5; 7 bases fit TRBD2. With 3 bases clipped from V and 2 bases from J, the junction kept 6 bases outside the gene matches. The CDR3 consists of 15 residues. CDR1 and CDR2 from the germline V gene are SGHTA and FQGNSA. DNA of the CDR3: TGTGCCAGCAGCTTGTATGCGGGAGATCAAGAGACCCAGTACTTC. Translated, it gives CASSLYAGDQETQYF.

The V and J genes are TRBV2 and TRBJ2-1; TRBD1 aligns across 8 bases. The CDR3 loop spans 13 amino acids. The J segment lost 15 bases and the V segment lost 6 bases, leaving 13 bases of the junction unmatched. Germline CDR1 and CDR2: SNHLY and FYNNEI. Written as DNA, the CDR3 is TGTGCCAGCAGCGTCGGCCCAGACAGGGGAAGGTTCTTC. Encoded protein: CASSVGPDRGRFF.

The chain combines TRBV27 with TRBJ1-6; D might be TRBD1 (6 bases). CDR1 is MNHEY and CDR2 is SMNVEV in the germline V gene (reference sequence). The CDR3 length is 15 residues. Trimming took off 6 bases at V and 7 bases at J, with 16 bases between the two ends. The CDR3: CASRFIGQKNSPLHF. CDR3 DNA: TGTGCCAGCAGGTTCATTGGACAGAAAAATTCACCCCTCCACTTT.

V usage is TRBV5-5 and J usage is TRBJ2-7; D may be TRBD1 (6 bases). The CDR3 totals 15 residues. CDR1 and CDR2 (germline): SGHKS, YYEKEE (reference sequence). With 4 bases removed from V and 1 base from J, the gap between germline ends came to 15 bases. The CDR3 bases are TGTGCCAGCAGCCCATTACCGGGACATTCCTACGAGCAGTACTTC. It encodes CASSPLPGHSYEQYF.